In this sample, the clone carrying this T cell receptor (beta chain) turned up many times. The data stem from a study of blood T cells in healthy people across ages. For the second PCR, which ran for about 6 to 11 cycles, a sample-barcoded 5' primer and a J-beta primer mix were used. MiXCR, run by TCRdb on the 5' RACE reads, gives a single entry per CDR3 protein. The sample carries about 800,000 distinct CDR3 sequences, 25% recorded once. CDR1 and CDR2 (germline): DFQATT, SNEGSKA (reference sequence). This CDR3 comprises 15 residues. The germline V and J ends were trimmed by 0 bases and 2 bases, with 13 bases remaining between them. In addition, the sample was reused for a study of T cells of mothers and their children. This second study notes: Relative to unrelated pairs, biologically related mother-child dyads exhibited marginally greater, non-significant overlap.

This chain connects TRBV20-1 to TRBJ2-5; TRBD1 or TRBD2 may be the D gene (6 bases each). Sequenced sample: blood. This receptor was taken from a boy younger than 18 in good health. CDR3 sequence reads: CSARDLGGSQETQYF. DNA for the CDR3: TGCAGTGCTAGAGATCTAGGGGGGAGTCAAGAGACCCAGTACTTC.